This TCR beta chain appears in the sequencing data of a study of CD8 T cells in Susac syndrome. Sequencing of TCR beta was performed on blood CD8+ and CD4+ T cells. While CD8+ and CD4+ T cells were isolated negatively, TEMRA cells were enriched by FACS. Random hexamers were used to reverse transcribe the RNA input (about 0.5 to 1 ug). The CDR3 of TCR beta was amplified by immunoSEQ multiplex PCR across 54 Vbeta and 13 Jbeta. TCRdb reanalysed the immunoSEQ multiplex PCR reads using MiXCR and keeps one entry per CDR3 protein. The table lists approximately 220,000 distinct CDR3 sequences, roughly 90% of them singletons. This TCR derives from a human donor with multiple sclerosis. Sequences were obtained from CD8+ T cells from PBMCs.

CDR3 sequence (DNA): TGCAGCGTCCAATATCCGGGACTAGCGGGAGGGCGCTCCTACGAGCAGTACTTC. It specifies CSVQYPGLAGGRSYEQYF. The rearrangement joins TRBV29-1 to TRBJ2-7, with 16 positions matching TRBD2. Unmatched junction bases numbered 11, after V lost 6 bases and J lost 0 bases. Per the germline V gene, CDR1 is SQVTM and CDR2 is ANQGSEA. This CDR3 is built from 18 residues.